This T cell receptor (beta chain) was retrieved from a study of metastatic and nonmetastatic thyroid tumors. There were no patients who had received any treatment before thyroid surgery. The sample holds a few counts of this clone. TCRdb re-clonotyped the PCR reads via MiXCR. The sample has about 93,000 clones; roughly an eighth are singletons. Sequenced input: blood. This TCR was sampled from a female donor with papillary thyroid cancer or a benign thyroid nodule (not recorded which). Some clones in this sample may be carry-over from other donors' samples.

CDR3 region: CASIWAGTWDPNQPQHF. Here the CDR3 DNA reads TGTGCCAGCATTTGGGCAGGGACATGGGATCCCAATCAGCCCCAGCATTTT. J is TRBJ1-5 and V is TRBV6-2 or TRBV6-3; TRBD1 is a possible D gene (6 bases). Per germline, CDR1 MNHEY and CDR2 SVGEGT. The CDR3 length is 17 residues. Trimming left V 7 bases short and J 3 bases short, with 22 bases between.